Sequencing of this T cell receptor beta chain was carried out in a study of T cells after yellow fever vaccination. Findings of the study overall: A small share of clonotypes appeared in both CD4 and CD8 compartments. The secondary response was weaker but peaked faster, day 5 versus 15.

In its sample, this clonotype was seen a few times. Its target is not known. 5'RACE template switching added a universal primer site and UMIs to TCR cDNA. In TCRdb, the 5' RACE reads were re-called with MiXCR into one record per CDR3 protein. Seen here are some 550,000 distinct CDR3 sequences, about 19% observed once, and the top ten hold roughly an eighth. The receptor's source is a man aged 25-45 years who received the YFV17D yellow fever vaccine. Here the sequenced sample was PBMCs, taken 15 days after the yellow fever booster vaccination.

CDR3 residues: CASSLVLGPSTDTQYF. The CDR3 coding sequence is TGTGCCAGCAGCTTAGTATTAGGCCCTAGCACAGATACGCAGTATTTT. The V call is TRBV7-9, the J call TRBJ2-3; D call uncertain. CDR1 and CDR2 from the germline V gene are SEHNR and FQNEAQ (reference sequence). This CDR3 is built from 16 residues. Trimming left V 1 base short and J 0 bases short, with 11 bases between.